The subject of this entry is one T cell receptor beta chain. Its antigen is not identified. TCRdb's table, derived via immunoSEQ multiplex PCR, lists solely in-frame clones and lacks some. The sample shows 180,000 or so clones, roughly 94% of them seen only once. Germline-derived CDR1 and CDR2 are MNHEY and SVGEGT. After removal of 6 bases from V and 3 bases from J, the junction contained 6 bases not matched to a gene. The CDR3 runs 15 residues. This sample was included in a study of T cell responses to AZD1222 COVID-19 vaccine. Study-level results: The donor cohort was predominantly white British with a female majority, and clonal diversity may have been underestimated. Scientists sampled the repertoires only once the peak T cell response had passed. Elevations in Spike-specific TCR breadth and depth followed administration of two AZD1222 doses. The span of vaccine-associated CD4 TCRs extended across spike, with dominance at 160-218 and 743-854.

This material consisted of peripheral blood, taken on day 0 of AZD1222 vaccination. The TCR comes from an adult in good health. This rearrangement joins TRBV6-2 or TRBV6-3 to TRBJ2-1, with 9 bases aligning to TRBD2. Here the CDR3 DNA reads TGTGCCAGCAGCCTAGCGGGACTAAACTACAATGAGCAGTTCTTC. This codes for CASSLAGLNYNEQFF.